This T cell receptor beta chain was captured in a study of Graves' ophthalmopathy and Graves' hyperthyroidism. RNA transcripts served as template for amplifying TCR beta CDR3 sequences. RT-PCR in the first round used HTBI primers; a second-round multiplex PCR followed. TCRdb ran MiXCR on the multiplex PCR reads and lists one entry per CDR3 protein. The repertoire holds a few hundred thousand distinct CDR3 sequences, with about a sixth as singletons. Trimming cost V 6 bases and J 2 bases; bases outside gene matches: 6. This CDR3 region has 13 residues. CDR1 DFQATT and CDR2 SNEGSKA come from the germline V gene (reference sequence). This clonotype showed up many times.

The material sequenced was peripheral blood. The clonotype comes from a young woman with Graves' ophthalmopathy. The chain recombines TRBV20-1 with TRBJ2-7; the match to TRBD1 covers 8 bases. The CDR3 DNA reads TGCAGTGCGCAGGACAGGGCCGCCTACGAGCAGTACTTC. This encodes CSAQDRAAYEQYF.